This T cell receptor beta chain was obtained from a study of regulatory T cells in long-lasting Graves disease. Per the germline V gene, CDR1 is KGHDR and CDR2 is SFDVKD. J gave up 6 bases and V 6 bases, and 6 bases lay outside the gene matches. CDR3 length equals 15 residues. Construction of TCR beta libraries relied on iRepertoire HTBI primers and on Arm-PCR targeting CDR3 regions. TCRdb used MiXCR to reprocess the multiplex PCR reads, holding one entry per CDR3 protein. Of about 470,000 distinct CDR3 sequences listed, 20% to 25% were seen once; the top ten hold under 9%. Time point: persistent/refractory GD, antithyroid drugs over 5 years with positive TRAb. PBMCs provided the RNA from which the TCR library was made.

The V gene is TRBV24-1, the J gene TRBJ2-2, with 10 bases matching TRBD1. The starting material was peripheral blood mononuclear cells (PBMCs), obtained when the disease was refractory, from a patient treated with antithyroid drugs. The sequence came from a female donor with Graves disease. This CDR3 is CATSPTGGAPGELFF. The DNA for the CDR3 is TGTGCCACCAGTCCGACAGGGGGCGCCCCCGGGGAGCTGTTTTTT.